A selection of T cell receptor beta chains follows, all from one sample in a study of shared clonotypes between healthy human individuals. The data were produced by immunoSEQ multiplex PCR, yet TCRdb's version contains in-frame clones alone and is incomplete. The sample shows some 1.1 million clones, roughly 77% of them seen only once. Sequencing used memory CD4+ T cells from PBMCs. Source of these receptors: a man younger than 35 in good health. Some clones in this sample may be carry-over from other donors' samples. Both conserved end residues are part of each CDR3. D genes are given only for firm matches. Expanded clones get a size class; other rows say once, few or many, or leave the size out.

clone_size	d_call	v_call	j_call	cdr3_aa	cdr3_nt
NA	NA	TRBV10-3	TRBJ2-7	CAISGETYEQYF	TGTGCCATCAGTGGGGAGACCTACGAGCAGTACTTC
NA	NA	TRBV19	TRBJ1-5	CASSNKGGPQHF	TGTGCCAGTAGTAACAAAGGGGGGCCCCAGCATTTT
many	TRBD2	TRBV7-3	TRBJ2-1	CASSLPLAGQQFF	TGTGCCAGCAGCTTACCATTAGCGGGACAGCAGTTCTTC
NA	NA	TRBV28	TRBJ1-2	CASSPAGGHYGYTF	TGTGCCAGCAGTCCGGCGGGAGGACACTATGGCTACACCTTC
NA	NA	TRBV6-5	TRBJ2-5	CASSFTRVSQETQYF	TGTGCCAGCAGTTTTACGAGGGTATCACAAGAGACCCAGTACTTC
NA	NA	TRBV6-6	TRBJ1-3	CASLWQDGNTIYF	TGTGCCAGCCTCTGGCAGGATGGAAACACCATATATTTT
NA	TRBD2	TRBV5-5	TRBJ2-2	CASSLTGTSGRGGELFF	TGTGCCAGCAGCTTAACCGGGACTAGCGGGAGAGGAGGGGAGCTGTTTTTT
NA	NA	TRBV5-4	TRBJ1-1	CASSPDGGSTEAFF	TGTGCCAGCAGCCCCGACGGTGGATCAACTGAAGCTTTCTTT
NA	NA	TRBV9	TRBJ2-1	CASSVDLGNEQFF	TGTGCCAGCAGCGTAGATCTCGGGAATGAGCAGTTCTTC
few	TRBD1	TRBV7-2	TRBJ1-1	CASSFTGGTEAFF	TGTGCCAGCAGCTTTACAGGGGGCACTGAAGCTTTCTTT
NA	NA	TRBV4-2	TRBJ2-5	CASSQVSETQYF	TGTGCCAGCAGCCAAGTCTCGGAGACCCAGTACTTC
NA	TRBD1	TRBV9	TRBJ2-7	CASSVVGTGVYEQYF	TGTGCCAGCAGCGTAGTCGGGACAGGAGTCTACGAGCAGTACTTC
once	TRBD1	TRBV7-2	TRBJ1-1	CASSPRAGGHGEAFF	TGTGCCAGCAGCCCTAGGGCAGGGGGCCACGGTGAAGCTTTCTTT
NA	TRBD1	TRBV7-2	TRBJ2-7	CASSSGQPSSYEQYF	TGTGCCAGCAGTTCGGGACAGCCTAGCTCCTACGAGCAGTACTTC
once	TRBD1	TRBV28	TRBJ1-2	CASSFPTVGQGYGYTF	TGTGCCAGCAGTTTCCCCACCGTGGGACAGGGCTATGGCTACACCTTC
NA	NA	TRBV18	TRBJ2-3	CASSPVDTQYF	TGTGCCAGCTCACCGGTAGATACGCAGTATTTT
NA	TRBD2	TRBV11-2	TRBJ2-7	CASSITREYEQYF	TGTGCCAGCAGCATCACGCGGGAGTACGAGCAGTACTTC
once	NA	TRBV7-9	TRBJ1-2	CASSFDGNYGYTF	TGTGCCAGCAGCTTCGACGGAAACTATGGCTACACCTTC
NA	NA	TRBV28	TRBJ1-2	CASSWGQNGYTF	TGTGCCAGCAGTTGGGGTCAGAATGGCTACACCTTC
NA	NA	TRBV28	TRBJ2-7	CASNGRLYEQYF	TGTGCCAGCAACGGACGCCTATACGAGCAGTACTTC
NA	NA	TRBV28	TRBJ1-5	CASSLIGQQFQPQHF	TGTGCCAGCAGTCTCATCGGGCAGCAGTTTCAGCCCCAGCATTTT
NA	NA	TRBV5-1	TRBJ2-1	CASSPEANYNEQFF	TGCGCCAGCAGCCCCGAAGCTAATTACAATGAGCAGTTCTTC
NA	TRBD2	TRBV5-1	TRBJ2-7	CASSLTSGIAGEQYF	TGCGCCAGCAGCTTGACTAGCGGGATTGCCGGCGAGCAGTACTTC
NA	TRBD1	TRBV30	TRBJ2-5	CAWGPGGGGTQYF	TGTGCCTGGGGCCCAGGGGGCGGTGGGACCCAGTACTTC
NA	NA	TRBV28	TRBJ1-1	CASKDLNTEAFF	TGTGCCAGTAAGGACCTGAACACTGAAGCTTTCTTT
NA	TRBD1	TRBV10-3	TRBJ1-1	CAITVDRSTEAFF	TGTGCCATCACCGTGGACAGGAGCACTGAAGCTTTCTTT
NA	TRBD1	TRBV30	TRBJ1-5	CAWSGGTGRDQPQHF	TGTGCCTGGAGTGGCGGGACAGGGAGGGATCAGCCCCAGCATTTT
once	NA	TRBV10-3	TRBJ1-1	CAISEFQGRAFF	TGTGCCATCAGTGAGTTTCAGGGCCGGGCTTTCTTT
NA	TRBD1	TRBV7-3	TRBJ1-3	CASSLTGQGAGNTIYF	TGTGCCAGCAGCTTAACAGGACAGGGGGCTGGAAACACCATATATTTT
NA	NA	TRBV2	TRBJ2-6	CASSELSGANVLTF	TGTGCCAGCAGTGAACTCTCTGGGGCCAACGTCCTGACTTTC
NA	NA	TRBV4-3	TRBJ1-3	CASSQEAGSGNTIYF	TGCGCCAGCAGCCAAGAGGCAGGGTCTGGAAACACCATATATTTT
few	TRBD1	TRBV2	TRBJ1-5	CASIGTASNQPQHF	TGTGCCAGCATAGGGACAGCTAGCAATCAGCCCCAGCATTTT
NA	NA	TRBV5-4	TRBJ2-2	CASSLFQGPGELFF	TGTGCCAGCAGCTTGTTTCAGGGACCCGGGGAGCTGTTTTTT
NA	NA	TRBV10-2	TRBJ1-1	CASSQGRSTEAFF	TGCGCCAGCAGTCAAGGGAGGAGCACTGAAGCTTTCTTT
NA	NA	TRBV6-4	TRBJ2-4	CASSNPKSPRAKNIQYF	TGTGCCAGCAGTAATCCCAAATCCCCCCGGGCCAAAAACATTCAGTACTTC
NA	NA	TRBV30	TRBJ1-3	CAWIGTRSGNTIYF	TGTGCCTGGATTGGTACGCGCTCTGGAAACACCATATATTTT
NA	NA	TRBV7-3	TRBJ2-4	CASSLEKENIQYF	TGTGCCAGCAGCTTAGAGAAAGAAAACATTCAGTACTTC
NA	NA	TRBV18	TRBJ2-5	CASSPEKGPSRATQYF	TGTGCCAGCTCACCTGAAAAAGGACCCTCAAGGGCGACCCAGTACTTC